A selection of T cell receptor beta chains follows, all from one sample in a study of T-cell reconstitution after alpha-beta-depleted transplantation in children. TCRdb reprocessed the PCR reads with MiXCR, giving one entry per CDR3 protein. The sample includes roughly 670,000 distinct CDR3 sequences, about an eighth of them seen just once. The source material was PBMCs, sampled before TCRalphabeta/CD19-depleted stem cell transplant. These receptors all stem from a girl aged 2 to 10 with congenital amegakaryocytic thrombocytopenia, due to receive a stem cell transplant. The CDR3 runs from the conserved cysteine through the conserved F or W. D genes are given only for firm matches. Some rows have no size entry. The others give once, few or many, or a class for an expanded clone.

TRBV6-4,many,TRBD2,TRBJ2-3,TGTGCCAGCAGTGACTCGACTAGCGGGAACACAGATACGCAGTATTTT,CASSDSTSGNTDTQYF
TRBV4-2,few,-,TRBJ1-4,TGTGCCAGCAGCCAAGATAAGGCTGCAACTAATGAAAAACTGTTTTTT,CASSQDKAATNEKLFF
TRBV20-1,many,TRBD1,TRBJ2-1,TGCAGTGCGGTAGGGGACAGGGGTTTCGATGAGCAGTTCTTC,CSAVGDRGFDEQFF
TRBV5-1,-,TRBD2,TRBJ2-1,TGCGCCAGCCGCTACCCCGGACTAGCGGGAGGTGAGCAGTTCTTC,CASRYPGLAGGEQFF
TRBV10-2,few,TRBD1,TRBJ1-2,TGCGCCAGCAGTGAGTCGAGGGACAGGGTCGGCTACACCTTC,CASSESRDRVGYTF
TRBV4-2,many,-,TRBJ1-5,TGTGCCAGCAGCCAAGATGCCCGGGGAGCAGGATTCAATCAGCCCCAGCATTTT,CASSQDARGAGFNQPQHF
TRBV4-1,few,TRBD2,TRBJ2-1,TGCGCCAGCAGCCAAGTCGGGACTAGCGGCGGCGGGGTCTTC,CASSQVGTSGGGVF
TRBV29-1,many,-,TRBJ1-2,TGCAGCGTTGGGTCGGGGCAAGGGCTCTATGGCTACACCTTC,CSVGSGQGLYGYTF
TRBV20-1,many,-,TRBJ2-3,TGCAGTGCTCCAACATACAGGGACTTCCTCACAGATACGCAGTATTTT,CSAPTYRDFLTDTQYF
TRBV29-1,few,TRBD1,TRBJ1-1,TGCAGCGTTGGTAAGTGGACAGGGGGCTCTGAAGCTTTCTTT,CSVGKWTGGSEAFF
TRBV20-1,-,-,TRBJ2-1,TGCAGTGCCCCTATCCCCCTAGATGAGAACGTTGAGCAGTTCTTC,CSAPIPLDENVEQFF
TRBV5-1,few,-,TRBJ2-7,TGCGCCAGCAGCGTTGGGTCCTCCTACGAGCAGTACTTC,CASSVGSSYEQYF
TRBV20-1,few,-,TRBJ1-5,TGCAGTGCTAGACAGGAGCCTCCGTATCAGCCCCAGCATTTT,CSARQEPPYQPQHF
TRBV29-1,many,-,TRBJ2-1,TGCAGCGCCAGTCGAACCAGGGGAGACAATGAGCAGTTCTTC,CSASRTRGDNEQFF
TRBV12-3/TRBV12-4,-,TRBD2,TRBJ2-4,TGTGCCAGCAGAAGAACTAGCGGAAAAAACATTCAGTACTTC,CASRRTSGKNIQYF
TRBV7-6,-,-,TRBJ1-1,TGTGCCAGCAGCGCCGCGTGGAGATCGGGCAACACTGAAGCTTTCTTT,CASSAAWRSGNTEAFF
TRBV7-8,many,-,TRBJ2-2,TGTGCCAGCAGCTTGGGGCTCGGGGGACGATGGACCGGGGAGCTGTTTTTT,CASSLGLGGRWTGELFF
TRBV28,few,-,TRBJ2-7,TGTGCCAGCGCCATCGGGAGTAGCTACGAGCAGTACTTC,CASAIGSSYEQYF
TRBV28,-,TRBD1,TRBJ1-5,TGTGCCAGCAGTTTATACCCCGGACAGGGGAAAATCGATCAGCCCCAGCATTTT,CASSLYPGQGKIDQPQHF
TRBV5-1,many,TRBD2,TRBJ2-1,TGCGCCAGCAGCCGAACTAGCGGGAGAGAATACAATGAGCAGTTCTTC,CASSRTSGREYNEQFF
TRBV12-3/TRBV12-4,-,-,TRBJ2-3,TGTGCCAGCAGTTTAGTCCAGCCAGATACGCAGTATTTT,CASSLVQPDTQYF
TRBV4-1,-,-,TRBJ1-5,TGCGCCAGCAGCCAAGTTTATGGGGGGCCCCATCAGCCCCAGCATTTT,CASSQVYGGPHQPQHF
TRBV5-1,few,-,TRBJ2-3,TGCGCCAGCAGCCCCGGCTGGTTGGGAGCAGATACGCAGTATTTT,CASSPGWLGADTQYF
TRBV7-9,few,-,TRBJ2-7,TGTGCCAGCAGCTTAGCTGTCTCTACCTACGAGCAGTACTTC,CASSLAVSTYEQYF
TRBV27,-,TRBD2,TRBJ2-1,TGTGCCAGCCGCCCCCTGCGGGAGGTCCCCTACAATGAGCAGTTCTTC,CASRPLREVPYNEQFF
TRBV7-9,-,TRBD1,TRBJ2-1,TGTGCCAGCAGCCCTAAGACAGGGGTTGAGCAGTTCTTC,CASSPKTGVEQFF
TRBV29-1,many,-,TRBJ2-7,TGCAGCGTTGACAGCGACTACGAGCAGTACTTC,CSVDSDYEQYF
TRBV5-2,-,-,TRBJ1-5,TGTGCCAGGGGCCCAGGGGCATCCTCCTCGAGCAATCAGCCCCAGCATTTT,CARGPGASSSSNQPQHF
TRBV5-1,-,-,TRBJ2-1,TGCGCCAGCAGCTTCGCGCGACTCCCCAAGTACAATGAGCAGTTCTTC,CASSFARLPKYNEQFF
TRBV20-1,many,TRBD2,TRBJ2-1,TGCAGTGCCGGACTAGCGGGAGTCGTCGATGAGCAGTTCTTC,CSAGLAGVVDEQFF
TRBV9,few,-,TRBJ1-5,TGTGCCAGCAGCGACAGCGGCAATCAGCCCCAGCATTTT,CASSDSGNQPQHF
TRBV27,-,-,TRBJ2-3,TGTGCCAGCAGTCCCGCATGGGGGGCTGGCACAGATACGCAGTATTTT,CASSPAWGAGTDTQYF
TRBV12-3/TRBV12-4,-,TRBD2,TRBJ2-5,TGTGCCAGCAGTTTTTTTGCCGGGAGGAAAGAGACCCAGTACTTC,CASSFFAGRKETQYF
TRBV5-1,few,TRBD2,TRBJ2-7,TGCGCCAGCAGCGAGGGACTAGCGGGAGAGATCCCCTACGAGCAGTACTTC,CASSEGLAGEIPYEQYF
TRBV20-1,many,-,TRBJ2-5,TGCAGTGCTAGGAATAGGTGGGCGACCCAGTACTTC,CSARNRWATQYF
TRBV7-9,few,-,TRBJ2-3,TGTGCCAGCAGCAGCCGGGACACAGATACGCAGTATTTT,CASSSRDTDTQYF
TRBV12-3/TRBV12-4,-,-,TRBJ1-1,TGTGCCAGCAGTGTGTGGGGCACCACTGAAGCTTTCTTT,CASSVWGTTEAFF
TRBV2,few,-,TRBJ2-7,TGTGCCAGCACCCAAACGACAGTCGCCTACGAGCAGTACTTC,CASTQTTVAYEQYF
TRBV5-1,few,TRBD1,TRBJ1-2,TGCGCCAGCAGCACCTCGGCCAACCCGGGACAGGGCCTACACTATGGCTACACCTTC,CASSTSANPGQGLHYGYTF
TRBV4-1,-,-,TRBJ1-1,TGCGCCAGCAGCCAAGATCAGTTGGTGAACACTGAAGCTTTCTTT,CASSQDQLVNTEAFF